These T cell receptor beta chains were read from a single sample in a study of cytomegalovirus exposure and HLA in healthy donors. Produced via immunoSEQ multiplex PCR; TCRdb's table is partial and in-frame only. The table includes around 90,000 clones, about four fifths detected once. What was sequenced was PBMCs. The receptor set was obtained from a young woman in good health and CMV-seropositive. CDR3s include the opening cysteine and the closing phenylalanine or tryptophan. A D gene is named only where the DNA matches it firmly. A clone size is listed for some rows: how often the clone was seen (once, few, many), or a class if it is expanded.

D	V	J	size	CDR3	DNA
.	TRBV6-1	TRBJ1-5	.	CASSESDSRPRPQHF	TGTGCCAGCAGTGAAAGCGACAGCCGTCCTCGTCCCCAGCATTTT
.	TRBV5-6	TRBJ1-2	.	CASSLEGANYGYTF	TGTGCCAGCAGCTTGGAAGGGGCCAACTATGGCTACACCTTC
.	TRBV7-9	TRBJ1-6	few	CASSLAGGAKNSPLHF	TGTGCCAGCAGCTTAGCAGGGGGGGCGAAGAATTCACCCCTCCACTTT
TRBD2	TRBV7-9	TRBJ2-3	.	CASSLTLAGRGTDTQYF	TGTGCCAGCAGCTTAACTCTAGCGGGGAGGGGGACAGATACGCAGTATTTT
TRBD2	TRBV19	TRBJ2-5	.	CASSISGVGGHGETQYF	TGTGCCAGTAGTATAAGCGGGGTGGGCGGCCATGGGGAGACCCAGTACTTC
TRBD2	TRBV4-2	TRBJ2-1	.	CASSQSGGLAGGTYNEQFF	TGTGCCAGCAGCCAAAGTGGGGGACTAGCGGGGGGAACCTACAATGAGCAGTTCTTC
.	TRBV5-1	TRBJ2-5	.	CASSLGGRETQYF	TGCGCCAGCAGCTTGGGAGGGCGGGAGACCCAGTACTTC
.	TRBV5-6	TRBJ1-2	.	CASSLQESYGYTF	TGTGCCAGCAGCTTACAGGAGTCCTATGGCTACACCTTC
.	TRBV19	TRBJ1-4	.	CASSGGTATNEKLFF	TGTGCCAGTAGTGGCGGGACGGCAACTAATGAAAAACTGTTTTTT
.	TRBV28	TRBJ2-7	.	CASSAPPRAEQYF	TGTGCCAGCAGTGCACCCCCCAGGGCCGAGCAGTACTTC
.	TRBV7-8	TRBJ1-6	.	CASSLAQLADSPLHF	TGTGCCAGCAGCTTAGCACAGCTAGCGGATTCACCCCTCCACTTT
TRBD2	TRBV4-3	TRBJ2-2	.	CASKRGMNTGELFF	TGCGCCAGCAAGCGGGGTATGAATACCGGGGAGCTGTTTTTT
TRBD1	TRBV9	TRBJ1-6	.	CASSEGQGISPLHF	TGTGCCAGCAGCGAGGGACAGGGGATATCACCCCTCCACTTT
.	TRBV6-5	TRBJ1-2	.	CASREGNGYTF	TGTGCCAGCAGGGAGGGTAATGGCTACACCTTC
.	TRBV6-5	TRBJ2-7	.	CASRRGLSYEQYF	TGTGCCAGCAGGCGGGGGCTGTCCTACGAGCAGTACTTC
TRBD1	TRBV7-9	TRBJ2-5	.	CASRHDRGSGETQYF	TGTGCCAGCAGACACGACAGGGGAAGCGGCGAGACCCAGTACTTC
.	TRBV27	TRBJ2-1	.	CASRKGQTIYNEQFF	TGTGCCAGCAGGAAAGGACAGACAATCTACAATGAGCAGTTCTTC
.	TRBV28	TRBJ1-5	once	CASISPGSNQPQHF	TGTGCCAGCATCTCCCCAGGGTCCAATCAGCCCCAGCATTTT
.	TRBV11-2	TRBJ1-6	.	CASSEFGMAEGRSPLHF	TGTGCCAGCAGCGAATTTGGGATGGCGGAGGGCCGATCACCCCTCCACTTT
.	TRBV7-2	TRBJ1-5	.	CASSLRQNQPQHF	TGTGCCAGCAGCCTAAGACAGAATCAGCCCCAGCATTTT
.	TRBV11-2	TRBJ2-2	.	CASSLNRGSTGELFF	TGTGCCAGCAGCCTTAATCGGGGAAGCACCGGGGAGCTGTTTTTT
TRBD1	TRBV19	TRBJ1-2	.	CASRTGGLGYTF	TGTGCCAGTCGGACAGGGGGCTTGGGCTACACCTTC
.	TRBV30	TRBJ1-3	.	CAWSVLGGRFGNTIYF	TGTGCCTGGAGTGTACTAGGGGGAAGGTTTGGAAACACCATATATTTT
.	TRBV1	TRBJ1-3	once	CTSRDRALRLSGNTIYF	TGCACCAGCAGGGACAGGGCCCTACGACTATCTGGAAACACCATATATTTT
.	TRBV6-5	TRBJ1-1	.	CASSSAQGIWAEAFF	TGTGCCAGCAGCTCCGCGCAGGGTATATGGGCTGAAGCTTTCTTT
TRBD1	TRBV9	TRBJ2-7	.	CASSGQGLSYEQYF	TGTGCCAGCAGCGGACAGGGGCTATCCTACGAGCAGTACTTC
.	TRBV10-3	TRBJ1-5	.	CAISGGGRDQPQHF	TGTGCCATCAGTGGGGGGGGGAGGGATCAGCCCCAGCATTTT
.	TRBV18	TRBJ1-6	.	CASSPRLGGSGNSPLHF	TGTGCCAGCTCACCACGCCTAGGGGGTTCTGGTAATTCACCCCTCCACTTT
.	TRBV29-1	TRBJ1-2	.	CSVGSRGNYGYTF	TGCAGCGTTGGAAGCCGGGGTAACTATGGCTACACCTTC
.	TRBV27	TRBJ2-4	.	CASRPIDRTKNIQYF	TGTGCCAGCCGACCAATCGACAGAACCAAAAACATTCAGTACTTC
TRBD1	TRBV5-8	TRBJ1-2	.	CASSLDRGNYGYTF	TGTGCCAGCAGCTTGGACAGGGGGAACTATGGCTACACCTTC
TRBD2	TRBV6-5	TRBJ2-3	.	CASRSGGVYTDTQYF	TGTGCCAGCAGAAGCGGGGGGGTGTACACAGATACGCAGTATTTT
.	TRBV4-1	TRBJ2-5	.	CASRPLGGQETQYF	TGCGCCAGCAGGCCTCTGGGGGGACAAGAGACCCAGTACTTC
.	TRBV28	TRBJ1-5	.	CASTDTFNQPQHF	TGTGCCAGCACCGACACCTTTAATCAGCCCCAGCATTTT
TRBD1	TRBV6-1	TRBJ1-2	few	CASSERDRATHYGYTF	TGTGCCAGCAGTGAAAGGGACAGGGCAACCCACTATGGCTACACCTTC
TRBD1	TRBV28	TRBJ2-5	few	CASSARTGSYF	TGTGCCAGCAGTGCCAGGACAGGATCGTACTTC
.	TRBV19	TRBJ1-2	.	CASSLVPGRYGYTF	TGTGCCAGTAGTCTCGTCCCAGGGCGGTATGGCTACACCTTC
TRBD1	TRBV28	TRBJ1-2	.	CASSDPRGRNYGYTF	TGTGCCAGCAGTGACCCCAGGGGGCGCAACTATGGCTACACCTTC
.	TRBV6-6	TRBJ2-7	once	CASSYVNYEQYF	TGTGCCAGCAGTTACGTAAACTACGAGCAGTACTTC
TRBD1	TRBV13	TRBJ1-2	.	CASSPGQGYGYTF	TGTGCCAGCAGCCCTGGACAGGGTTATGGCTACACCTTC
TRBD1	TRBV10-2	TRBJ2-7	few	CASSESIGRGRGTSYEQYF	TGCGCCAGCAGTGAGTCGATTGGCAGGGGGCGAGGGACTTCCTACGAGCAGTACTTC
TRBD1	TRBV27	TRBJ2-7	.	CASSGAGGYEQYF	TGTGCCAGCAGTGGGGCAGGGGGCTACGAGCAGTACTTC
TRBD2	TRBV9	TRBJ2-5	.	CASGGTSGGRETQYF	TGTGCCAGCGGAGGGACTAGCGGGGGCAGGGAGACCCAGTACTTC
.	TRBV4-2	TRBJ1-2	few	CASSQDGAGGYTF	TGTGCCAGCAGCCAAGATGGGGCGGGGGGCTACACCTTC
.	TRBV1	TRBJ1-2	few	CTSSRCTGADAYTF	TGCACCAGCAGCCGTTGCACAGGGGCCGATGCCTACACCTTC
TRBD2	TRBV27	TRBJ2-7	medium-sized	CASSLGGGLTYEQYF	TGTGCCAGCAGTTTGGGCGGGGGGCTTACCTACGAGCAGTACTTC
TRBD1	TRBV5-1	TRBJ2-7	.	CASSFGTGYYEQYF	TGCGCCAGCAGCTTCGGGACAGGGTACTACGAGCAGTACTTC
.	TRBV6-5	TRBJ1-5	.	CASSHGQLQPQHF	TGTGCCAGCAGCCACGGACAGCTTCAGCCCCAGCATTTT
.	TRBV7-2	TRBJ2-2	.	CASSFEAIRELFF	TGTGCCAGCAGCTTCGAGGCGATACGGGAGCTGTTTTTT
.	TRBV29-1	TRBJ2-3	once	CSVEGTGTADTQYF	TGCAGCGTTGAAGGCACCGGGACTGCAGATACGCAGTATTTT
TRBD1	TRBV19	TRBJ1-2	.	CAIFDRDDYGYTF	TGTGCCATATTTGACAGGGATGACTATGGCTACACCTTC
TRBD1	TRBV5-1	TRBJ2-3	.	CASSLQGVGTDTQYF	TGCGCCAGCAGCTTGCAGGGGGTCGGCACAGATACGCAGTATTTT
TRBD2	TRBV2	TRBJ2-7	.	CASSFPGTSGELVSYEQYF	TGTGCCAGCAGTTTCCCCGGGACTAGCGGGGAGCTGGTCTCCTACGAGCAGTACTTC
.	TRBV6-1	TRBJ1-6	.	CASSEMEGYNSPLHF	TGTGCCAGCAGTGAAATGGAGGGTTATAATTCACCCCTCCACTTT
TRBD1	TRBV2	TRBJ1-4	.	CASSEALQGVGEKLFF	TGTGCCAGCAGTGAAGCGCTTCAGGGGGTTGGTGAAAAACTGTTTTTT
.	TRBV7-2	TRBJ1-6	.	CASSLSGDVSSPLHF	TGTGCCAGCAGCTTGTCGGGGGACGTGAGTTCACCCCTCCACTTT